The next 9 T cell receptor beta chains were all read from a single sample in a study of T cell responses to AZD1222 COVID-19 vaccine. The data were produced by immunoSEQ multiplex PCR, yet TCRdb's version contains in-frame clones alone and is incomplete. The sample yields 80,000 to 90,000 clones, about 92% seen once. This material consisted of peripheral blood, taken on day 0 of AZD1222 vaccination. These receptors came from an adult in good health.

The chain carries TRBV28 and TRBJ1-1; D gene ambiguous. Germline-derived CDR1 and CDR2 are MDHEN and SYDVKM. V was trimmed by 2 bases and J by 4 bases, leaving 8 bases between them. The CDR3 contains 13 residues. CDR3 coding DNA: TGTGCCAGCAGTTTAGGTCCCTCCACTGAAGCTTTCTTT. Its protein is CASSLGPSTEAFF.

V usage is TRBV11-3 and J usage is TRBJ1-1; TRBD1 matches 7 bases. With V trimmed by 5 bases and J by 7 bases, 7 bases remained unmatched. Germline V gene data show CDR1 as SGHNT and CDR2 as YENEEA. This CDR3 is built from 13 residues. In DNA, the CDR3 is TGTGCCAGCAGCCAAGGGGGCGCGAATGAAGCTTTCTTT. Its protein is CASSQGGANEAFF.

V and J are TRBV14 and TRBJ2-1; D perhaps matches TRBD1 (6 bases). V gave up 10 bases and J gave up 3 bases, with 19 bases separating them. The CDR3 is 15 amino acids. Germline V gene data show CDR1 as SGHDN and CDR2 as FVKESK. The CDR3 loop is CATMPWGQVYNEQFF. DNA for the CDR3: TGTGCCACCATGCCTTGGGGGCAGGTCTACAATGAGCAGTTCTTC.

V and J are TRBV5-1 and TRBJ1-6; unclear D gene. This CDR3 has 17 residues. V lost 0 bases, J lost 0 bases, and 10 bases lay in between. Germline CDR1 is SGHRS and CDR2 is YFSETQ. The CDR3 DNA follows: TGCGCCAGCAGCTTGGAAACGGCAAGCTCCTATAATTCACCCCTCCACTTT. Its protein product is CASSLETASSYNSPLHF.

The CDR3 spells CASSRQRYSYNEQFF. The CDR3 nucleotides read TGTGCCAGCAGTAGACAACGATACTCCTACAATGAGCAGTTCTTC. The chain links TRBV11-2 to TRBJ2-1, with D unclear. There are 15 residues in the CDR3. V was clipped by 6 bases and J by 0 bases, with 12 bases between them. From germline, CDR1 is SGHAT and CDR2 FQNNGV.

The rearrangement uses TRBV18 and TRBJ2-7; D is possibly TRBD2 (6 bases). V was pared by 2 bases and J by 1 base, with 9 bases between. Looked up from germline, CDR1 is KGHSH and CDR2 is LQKENI. The CDR3 runs 14 residues. CDR3 in amino acids: CASSPDRGSYEQYF. The CDR3 nucleotides read TGTGCCAGCTCACCAGATCGGGGGTCCTACGAGCAGTACTTC.

This chain joins TRBV7-9 and TRBJ1-1; tentative D call: TRBD1 (6 bases). The CDR3 is 17 amino acids. The ends were cut back, 6 bases at V and 3 bases at J, with 23 bases in the middle. Germline lookup yields CDR1 SEHNR and CDR2 FQNEAQ (reference sequence). CDR3 sequence: CASRKGGQGGPDTEAFF. The CDR3 DNA sequence: TGTGCCAGCAGGAAGGGGGGTCAGGGAGGGCCGGACACTGAAGCTTTCTTT.

This chain connects TRBV5-6 to TRBJ1-3; D remains ambiguous. The V end lost 2 bases, the J end lost 0 bases, and 12 bases lay between the germline ends. CDR1 SGHDT and CDR2 YYEEEE come from the germline V gene. The CDR3 extends over 16 amino acids. In DNA form, the CDR3 reads TGTGCCAGCAGCTTCAGGACTGTAATCTCTGGAAACACCATATATTTT. Its protein is CASSFRTVISGNTIYF.

The rearrangement links TRBV5-5 to TRBJ2-3; 9 nucleotides align to TRBD2. This CDR3 has 15 residues. After removal of 6 bases from V and 6 bases from J, the junction contained 11 bases not matched to a gene. The germline V gene encodes CDR1 SGHKS and CDR2 YYEKEE (reference sequence). Here the CDR3 reads CASNLEAGGADTQYF. CDR3 sequence (DNA): TGTGCCAGCAACCTTGAAGCGGGAGGTGCGGATACGCAGTATTTT.